The 2 T cell receptor beta chains below come from one sample, sequenced in a study of CD4 T cells in relation to SARS-CoV-2 and coronaviruses. The assay was immunoSEQ multiplex PCR, and TCRdb's table has in-frame clones only and misses some. This table has about 29,000 clones, over 60% appearing once. These TCRs' antigens remain unknown. Unexposed donor CD4+ T cells date from about 2011-2018, before the COVID-19 pandemic. Isolation of CD4+ T cells took place after about 9 days in culture. The sequencing input was CD4+ T cells from PBMCs, cultured in vitro. The source of these receptors is a human donor in good health.

This clone was seen a handful of times. This rearrangement joins TRBV6-2 or TRBV6-3 to TRBJ2-7, with D hard to call. CDR1 and CDR2 (germline): MNHEY, SVGEGT. The CDR3 extends over 13 amino acids. V was trimmed by 2 bases and J by 6 bases, leaving 11 bases between them. CDR3 protein: CASSYGWKGEQYF. CDR3 bases: TGTGCCAGCAGTTACGGGTGGAAGGGCGAGCAGTACTTC.

This chain connects TRBV6-2 or TRBV6-3 to TRBJ1-5; no reliable D call. CDR3 length: 15 amino acids. Trimming removed 0 bases from V and 0 bases from J, with 6 bases in between. In germline, CDR1 is MNHEY, CDR2 SVGEGT. CDR3 protein: CASSYSRYSNQPQHF. CDR3 nucleotides: TGTGCCAGCAGTTACTCCAGATATAGCAATCAGCCCCAGCATTTT.